This T cell receptor (beta chain) was obtained from a study of siplizumab effects on memory and regulatory T cells. Whole-study results and caveats: Naive T cells appeared more varied than memory cells and looked like key alloresponse contributors. Only a minor fraction of alloreactive clones mapped to unstimulated subsets.

As to this clone: Its antigen is unidentified.

CDR3 size: 14 residues. Clones were sequenced by immunoSEQ multiplex PCR, and TCRdb holds only the in-frame ones, with some missing. The profile shows around 110,000 clones, about 94% of them singletons. The chain joins TRBV21-1 to TRBJ2-3. TRBV21-1 is flagged as a pseudogene. The source material was non-Treg CD4+ T cells sorted from blood. This receptor was taken from a human donor in good health. In DNA form, the CDR3 reads TGTGCCAGCGGGACCAGGAAGATCACAGATACGCAGTATTTT. The encoded protein is CASGTRKITDTQYF.